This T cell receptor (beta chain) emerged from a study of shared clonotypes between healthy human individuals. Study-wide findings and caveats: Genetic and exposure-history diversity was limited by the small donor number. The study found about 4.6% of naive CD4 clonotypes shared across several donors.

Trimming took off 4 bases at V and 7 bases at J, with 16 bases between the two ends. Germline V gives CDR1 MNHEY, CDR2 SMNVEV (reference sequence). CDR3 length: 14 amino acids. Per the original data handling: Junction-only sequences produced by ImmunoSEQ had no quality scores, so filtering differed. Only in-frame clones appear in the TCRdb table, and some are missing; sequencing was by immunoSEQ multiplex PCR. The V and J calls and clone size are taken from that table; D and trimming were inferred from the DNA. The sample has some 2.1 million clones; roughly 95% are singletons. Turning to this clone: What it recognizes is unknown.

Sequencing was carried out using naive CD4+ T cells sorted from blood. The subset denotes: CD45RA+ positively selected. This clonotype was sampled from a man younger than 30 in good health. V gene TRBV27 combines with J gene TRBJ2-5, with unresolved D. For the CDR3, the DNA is TGTGCCAGCAGTTCGATCCTAGGCCCCTCGACCCAGTACTTC. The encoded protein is CASSSILGPSTQYF.